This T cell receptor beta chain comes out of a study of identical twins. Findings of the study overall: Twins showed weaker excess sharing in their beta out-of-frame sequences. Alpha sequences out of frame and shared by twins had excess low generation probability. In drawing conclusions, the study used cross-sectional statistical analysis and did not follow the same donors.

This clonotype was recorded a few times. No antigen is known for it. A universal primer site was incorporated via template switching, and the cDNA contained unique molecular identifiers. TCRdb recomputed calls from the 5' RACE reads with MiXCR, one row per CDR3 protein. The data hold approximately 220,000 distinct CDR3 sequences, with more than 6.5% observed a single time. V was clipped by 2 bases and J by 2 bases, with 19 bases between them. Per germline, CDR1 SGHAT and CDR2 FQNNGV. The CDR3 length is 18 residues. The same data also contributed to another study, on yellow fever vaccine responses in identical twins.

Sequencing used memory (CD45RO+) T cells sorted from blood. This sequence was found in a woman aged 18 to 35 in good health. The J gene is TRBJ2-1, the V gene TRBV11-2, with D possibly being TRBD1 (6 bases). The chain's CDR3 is CASSLQESGGLTYNEQFF. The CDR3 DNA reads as TGTGCCAGCAGCTTACAGGAGAGTGGGGGCTTAACCTACAATGAGCAGTTCTTC.